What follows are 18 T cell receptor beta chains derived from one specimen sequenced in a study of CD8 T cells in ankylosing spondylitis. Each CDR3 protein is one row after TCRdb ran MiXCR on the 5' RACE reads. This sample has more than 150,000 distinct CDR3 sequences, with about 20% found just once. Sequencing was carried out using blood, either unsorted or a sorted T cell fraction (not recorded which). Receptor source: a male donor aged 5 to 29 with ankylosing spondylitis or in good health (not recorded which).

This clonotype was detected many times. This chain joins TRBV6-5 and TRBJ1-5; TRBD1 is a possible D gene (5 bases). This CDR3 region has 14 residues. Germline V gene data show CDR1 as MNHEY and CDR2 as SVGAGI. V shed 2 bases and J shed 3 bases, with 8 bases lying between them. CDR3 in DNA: TGTGCCAGCAGTTACGGCAGGGCCAATCAGCCCCAGCATTTT. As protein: CASSYGRANQPQHF.

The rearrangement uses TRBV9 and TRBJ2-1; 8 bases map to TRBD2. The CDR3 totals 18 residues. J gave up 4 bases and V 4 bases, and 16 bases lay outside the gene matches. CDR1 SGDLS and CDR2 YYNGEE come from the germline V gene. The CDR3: CASSPRKAAGGQYNEQFF. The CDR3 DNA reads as TGTGCCAGCAGCCCCCGGAAGGCGGCGGGAGGCCAATACAATGAGCAGTTCTTC.

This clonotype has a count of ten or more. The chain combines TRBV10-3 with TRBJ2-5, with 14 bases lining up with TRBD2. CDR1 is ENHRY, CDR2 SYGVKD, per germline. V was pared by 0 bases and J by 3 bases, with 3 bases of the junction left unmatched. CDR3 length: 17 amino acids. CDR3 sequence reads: CAISESRGLAGEETQYF. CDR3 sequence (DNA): TGTGCCATCAGTGAGTCGAGGGGACTAGCGGGAGAAGAGACCCAGTACTTC.

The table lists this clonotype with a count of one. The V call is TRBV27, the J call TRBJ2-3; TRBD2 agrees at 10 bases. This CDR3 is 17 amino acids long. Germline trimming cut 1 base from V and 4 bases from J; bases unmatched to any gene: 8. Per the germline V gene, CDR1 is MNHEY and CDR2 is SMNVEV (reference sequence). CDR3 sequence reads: CASSLLGASGSADTQYF. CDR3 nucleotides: TGTGCCAGCAGTTTATTGGGAGCTAGCGGGAGCGCAGATACGCAGTATTTT.

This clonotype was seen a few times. CDR3 nucleotide sequence: TGTGCCAGCTCACCTGGGACAGGTAGCTCCTACGAGCAGTACTTC. Translation: CASSPGTGSSYEQYF. This chain joins TRBV18 and TRBJ2-7; 8 nucleotides match TRBD1. Germline V lookup: CDR1 KGHSH, CDR2 LQKENI. The CDR3 sequence is 15 residues long. V shed 3 bases, J shed 0 bases, and the junction held 4 bases outside the gene matches.

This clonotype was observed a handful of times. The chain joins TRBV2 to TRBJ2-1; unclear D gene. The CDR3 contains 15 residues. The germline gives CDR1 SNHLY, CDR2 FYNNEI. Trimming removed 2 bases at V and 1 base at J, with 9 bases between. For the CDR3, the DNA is TGTGCCAGCAGTGAATTTCAGGAGTCCTACAATGAGCAGTTCTTC. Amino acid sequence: CASSEFQESYNEQFF.

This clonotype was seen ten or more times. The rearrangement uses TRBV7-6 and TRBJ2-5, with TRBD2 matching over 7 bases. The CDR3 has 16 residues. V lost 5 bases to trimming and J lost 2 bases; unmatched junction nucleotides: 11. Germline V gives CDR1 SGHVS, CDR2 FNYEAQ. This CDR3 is CASSPGLVGRQETQYF. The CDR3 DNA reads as TGTGCCAGCAGCCCTGGACTAGTTGGAAGGCAAGAGACCCAGTACTTC.

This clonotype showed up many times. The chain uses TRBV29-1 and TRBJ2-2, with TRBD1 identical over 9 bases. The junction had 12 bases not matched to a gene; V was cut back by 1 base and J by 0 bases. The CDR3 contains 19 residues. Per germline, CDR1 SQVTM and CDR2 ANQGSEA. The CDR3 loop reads CSVEVQGAPPAANTGELFF. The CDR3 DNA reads TGCAGCGTTGAAGTACAGGGGGCGCCCCCCGCGGCGAACACCGGGGAGCTGTTTTTT.

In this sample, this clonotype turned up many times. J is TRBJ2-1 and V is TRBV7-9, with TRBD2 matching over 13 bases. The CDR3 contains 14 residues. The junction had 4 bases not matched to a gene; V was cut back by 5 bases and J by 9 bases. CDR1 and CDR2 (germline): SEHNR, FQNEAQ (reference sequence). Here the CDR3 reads CASSGLAGAFEQFF. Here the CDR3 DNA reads TGTGCCAGCAGCGGACTAGCGGGGGCCTTTGAGCAGTTCTTC. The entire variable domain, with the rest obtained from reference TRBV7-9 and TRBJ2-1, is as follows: DTGVSQNPRHKITKRGQNVTFRCDPISEHNRLYWYRQTLGQGPEFLTYFQNEAQLEKSRLLSDRFSAERPKGSFSTLEIQRTEQGDSAMYLCASSGLAGAFEQFFGPGTRLTVL.

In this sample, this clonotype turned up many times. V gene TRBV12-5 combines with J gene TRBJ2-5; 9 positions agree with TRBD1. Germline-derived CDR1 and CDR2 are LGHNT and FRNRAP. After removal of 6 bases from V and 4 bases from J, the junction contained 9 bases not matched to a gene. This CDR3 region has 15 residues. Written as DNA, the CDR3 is TGTGCTAGTGGGGCTGGGACAGGGCTAAGAGAGACCCAGTACTTC. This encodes CASGAGTGLRETQYF.

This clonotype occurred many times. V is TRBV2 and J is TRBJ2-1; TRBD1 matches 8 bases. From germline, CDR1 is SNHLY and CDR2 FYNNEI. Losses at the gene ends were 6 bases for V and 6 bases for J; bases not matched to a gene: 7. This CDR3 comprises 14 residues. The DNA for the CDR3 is TGTGCCAGCAGAGCGCCGACAGGGGCCAATGAGCAGTTCTTC. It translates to CASRAPTGANEQFF.

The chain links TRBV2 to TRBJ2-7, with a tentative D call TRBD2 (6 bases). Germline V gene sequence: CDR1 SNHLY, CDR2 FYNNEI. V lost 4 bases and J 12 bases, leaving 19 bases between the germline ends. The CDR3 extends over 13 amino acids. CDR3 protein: CASSVAGSLRLYV. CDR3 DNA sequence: TGTGCCAGCAGTGTTGCGGGAAGCCTCCGTCTGTACGTC.

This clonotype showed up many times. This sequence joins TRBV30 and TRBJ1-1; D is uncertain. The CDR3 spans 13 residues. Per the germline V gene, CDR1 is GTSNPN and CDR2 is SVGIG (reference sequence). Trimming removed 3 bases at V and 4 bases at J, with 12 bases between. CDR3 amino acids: CAWRDSGATEAFF. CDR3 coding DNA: TGTGCCTGGAGGGACTCGGGCGCCACTGAAGCTTTCTTT.

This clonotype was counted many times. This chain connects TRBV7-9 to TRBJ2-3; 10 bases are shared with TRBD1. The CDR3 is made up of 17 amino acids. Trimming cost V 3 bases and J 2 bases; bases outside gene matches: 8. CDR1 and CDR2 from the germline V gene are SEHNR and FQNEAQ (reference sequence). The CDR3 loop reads CASSFRPGQGFTDTQYF. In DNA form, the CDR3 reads TGTGCCAGCAGCTTCCGACCGGGACAGGGGTTCACAGATACGCAGTATTTT.

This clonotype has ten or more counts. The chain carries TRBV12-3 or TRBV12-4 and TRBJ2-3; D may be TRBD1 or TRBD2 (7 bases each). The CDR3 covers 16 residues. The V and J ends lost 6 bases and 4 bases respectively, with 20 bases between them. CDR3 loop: CASRRGGGPRADTQYF. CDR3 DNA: TGTGCCAGCAGGCGGGGAGGGGGCCCACGCGCAGATACGCAGTATTTT.

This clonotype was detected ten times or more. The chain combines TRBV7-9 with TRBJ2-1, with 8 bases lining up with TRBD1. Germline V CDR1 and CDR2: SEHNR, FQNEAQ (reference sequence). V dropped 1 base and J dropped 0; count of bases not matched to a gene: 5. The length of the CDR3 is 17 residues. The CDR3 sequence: CASSLDRQGSSYNEQFF. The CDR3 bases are TGTGCCAGCAGCTTAGATAGACAGGGGAGCTCCTACAATGAGCAGTTCTTC.

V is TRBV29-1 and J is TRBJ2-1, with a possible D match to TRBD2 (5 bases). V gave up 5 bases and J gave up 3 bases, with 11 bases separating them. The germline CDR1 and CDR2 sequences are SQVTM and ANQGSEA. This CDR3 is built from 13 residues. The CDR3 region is CSVRGYGYNEQFF. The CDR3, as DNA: TGCAGCGTTCGCGGGTACGGCTACAATGAGCAGTTCTTC.

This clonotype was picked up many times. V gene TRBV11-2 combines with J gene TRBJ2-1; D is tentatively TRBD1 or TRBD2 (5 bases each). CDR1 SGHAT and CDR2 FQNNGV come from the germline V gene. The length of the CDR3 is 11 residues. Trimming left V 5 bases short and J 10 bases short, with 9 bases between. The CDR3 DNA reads TGTGCCAGCAGCACCGGGACGGAGCAGTTCTTC. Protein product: CASSTGTEQFF.